This TCR beta chain was profiled in a study of T cells in Graves' hyperthyroidism and ophthalmopathy. V was clipped by 2 bases and J by 4 bases, with 18 bases between them. The germline V gene has CDR1 DFQATT and CDR2 SNEGSKA (reference sequence). This CDR3 has 16 residues. TCR beta CDR3 regions were amplified from RNA transcripts. Using the HTBI primer set, a first-round RT-PCR was run on the TCR CDR3. A single record per CDR3 protein comes from TCRdb applying MiXCR to the multiplex PCR reads. The table lists approximately 630,000 distinct CDR3 sequences, 15% to 20% of them singletons, with less than 4.5% in the top ten. This clonotype was recorded at least ten times.

Sequencing input: blood. The genes are TRBV20-1 and TRBJ2-1; D is tentatively TRBD1 or TRBD2 (6 bases each). This TCR was sampled from a woman aged 30 to 39 with Graves' hyperthyroidism. The DNA for the CDR3 is TGCAGTGCTAGATCCCTCTTTGGGGGGACATACAATGAGCAGTTCTTC. Translated, it gives CSARSLFGGTYNEQFF.